This TCR beta chain was found in a study of technical replicates of blood from a few donors. This clone is a singleton in its sample. Data came from immunoSEQ multiplex PCR; TCRdb stores just in-frame clones and leaves some out. Of over 70,000 clones listed, approximately 97% are singletons. Germline V gene data show CDR1 as LGHNT and CDR2 as FRNRAP. The CDR3 has 13 amino acids. Trimming took 5 bases from V and 4 from J, leaving 11 bases between them. The V gene is TRBV12-5, the J gene TRBJ1-1; D remains unclear. The sample consisted of T cells isolated from PBMCs. The clonotype originates from a human donor in good health. The CDR3 sequence is CASGPPWSTEAFF. In DNA, the CDR3 is TGTGCTAGTGGTCCACCCTGGAGCACTGAAGCTTTCTTT. Supplemented by reference TRBV12-5 and TRBJ1-1, the full variable domain reads DARVTQTPRHKVTEMGQEVTMRCQPILGHNTVFWYRQTMMQGLELLAYFRNRAPLDDSGMPKDRFSAEMPDATLATLKIQPSEPRDSAVYFCASGPPWSTEAFFGQGTRLTVV.